This T cell receptor beta chain was found in a study of post-analysis software for immune sequencing data. Study-wide context: The patients showed relapsing-remitting, secondary progressive and progressive-relapsing multiple sclerosis courses. Overall study results and limits: Patients carried several TRBV segments more frequently than controls did, and TRBV5-6, TRBV5-1 and TRBV20-1 were among them. Those samples that were prepared in the same batch co-clustered strongly by F measure. Diversity measured as normalized Chao1 was significantly lower in multiple sclerosis patients than in controls.

On this clonotype itself: Its antigen is unknown.

With 4 bases removed from V and 2 bases from J, the gap between germline ends came to 13 bases. Germline V gene data show CDR1 as MNHNS and CDR2 as SASEGT. The CDR3 sequence is 15 residues long. Presence of unique molecular identifiers characterized the TCR beta cDNA libraries. TCRdb reprocessed the PCR reads with MiXCR, giving one entry per CDR3 protein. The sample has hundreds of thousands of distinct CDR3 sequences, just under 30% seen once. The chain carries TRBV6-1 and TRBJ2-3, with D perhaps being TRBD1 or TRBD2 (5 bases each). This TCR was recovered from a girl aged 10 to 17 with multiple sclerosis. Sequenced sample: blood. The CDR3 DNA follows: TGTGCCAGCAGTGGAGGGGTCGGTTACACAGATACGCAGTATTTT. Translation gives CASSGGVGYTDTQYF.